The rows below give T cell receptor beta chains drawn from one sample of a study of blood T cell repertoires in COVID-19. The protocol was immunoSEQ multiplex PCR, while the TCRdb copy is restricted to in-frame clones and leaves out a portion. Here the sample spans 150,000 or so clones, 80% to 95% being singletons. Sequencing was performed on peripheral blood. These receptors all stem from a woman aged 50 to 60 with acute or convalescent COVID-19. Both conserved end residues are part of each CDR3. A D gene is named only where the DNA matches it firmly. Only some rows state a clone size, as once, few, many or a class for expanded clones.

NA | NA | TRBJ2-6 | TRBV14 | CASSQDRGNLANVLTF | TGTGCCAGCAGCCAAGATCGAGGGAACTTGGCCAACGTCCTGACTTTC
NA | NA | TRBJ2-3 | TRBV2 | CASSERGLSDTQYF | TGTGCCAGCTCCGAAAGGGGGTTGTCGGATACGCAGTATTTT
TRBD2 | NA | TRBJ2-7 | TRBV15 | CATSRDRLGERGPYEQYF | TGTGCCACCAGCAGAGATCGTCTGGGAGAGCGGGGACCCTACGAGCAGTACTTC
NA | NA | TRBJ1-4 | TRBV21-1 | CASSKLRTGADNEKLFF | TGTGCCAGCAGCAAGCTTAGGACAGGGGCCGATAATGAAAAACTGTTTTTT
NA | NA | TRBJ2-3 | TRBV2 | CASSGGVDTQYF | TGTGCCAGCAGTGGGGGCGTGGATACGCAGTATTTT
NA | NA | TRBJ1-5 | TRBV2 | CASREDRDQPQHF | TGTGCCAGCAGGGAAGACCGGGATCAGCCCCAGCATTTT
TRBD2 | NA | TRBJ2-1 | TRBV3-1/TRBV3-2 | CASSQENIAGGEQFF | TGTGCCAGCAGCCAAGAGAACATAGCGGGAGGCGAGCAGTTCTTC
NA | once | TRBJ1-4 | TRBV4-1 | CASSQESVSGEKLFF | TGCGCCAGCAGCCAAGAATCGGTGTCAGGCGAAAAACTGTTTTTT
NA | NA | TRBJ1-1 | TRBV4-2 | CASSQDFSDFEHTEAFF | TGTGCCAGCAGCCAAGACTTTTCGGACTTCGAGCACACTGAAGCTTTCTTT
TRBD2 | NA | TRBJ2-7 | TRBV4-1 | CASSQILAGVPNSEQYF | TGCGCCAGCAGCCAAATCCTAGCGGGAGTCCCCAATAGCGAGCAGTACTTC
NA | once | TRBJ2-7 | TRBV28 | CASSFPGDEQYF | TGTGCCAGCAGTTTCCCAGGGGACGAGCAGTACTTC